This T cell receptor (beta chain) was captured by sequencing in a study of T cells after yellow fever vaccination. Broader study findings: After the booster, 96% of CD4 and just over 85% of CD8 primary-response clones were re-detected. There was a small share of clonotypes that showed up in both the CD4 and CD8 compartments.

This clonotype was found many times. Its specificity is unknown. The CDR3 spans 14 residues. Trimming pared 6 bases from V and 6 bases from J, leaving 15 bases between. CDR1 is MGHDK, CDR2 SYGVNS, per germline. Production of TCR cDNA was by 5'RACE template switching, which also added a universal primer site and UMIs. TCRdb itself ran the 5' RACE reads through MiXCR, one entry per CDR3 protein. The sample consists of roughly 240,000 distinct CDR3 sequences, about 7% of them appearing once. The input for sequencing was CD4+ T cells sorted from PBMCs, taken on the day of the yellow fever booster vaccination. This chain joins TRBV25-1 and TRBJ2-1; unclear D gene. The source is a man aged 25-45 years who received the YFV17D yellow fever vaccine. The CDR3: CASRGGRFPNEQFF. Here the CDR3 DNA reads TGTGCCAGCAGGGGTGGTAGGTTTCCCAATGAGCAGTTCTTC. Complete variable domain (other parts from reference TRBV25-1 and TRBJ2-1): EADIYQTPRYLVIGTGKKITLECSQTMGHDKMYWYQQDPGMELHLIHYSYGVNSTEKGDLSSESTVSRIRTEHFPLTLESARPSHTSQYLCASRGGRFPNEQFFGPGTRLTVL.